This T cell receptor (beta chain) was captured in a study of T cells in Graves' hyperthyroidism and ophthalmopathy. This clonotype occurred many times. Hyperthyroidism had been newly diagnosed in patients aged 18 to 65, and its duration was under 2 months. First hyperthyroidism diagnosis is when the blood sample was obtained, before any ophthalmopathy symptoms. Amplification yielded TCR beta CDR3 regions, with RNA transcripts as the source. Using the HTBI primer set, a first-round RT-PCR was run on the TCR CDR3. TCRdb re-analysed the multiplex PCR reads in MiXCR, keeping a single row per CDR3 protein. The table shows over 200,000 distinct CDR3 sequences, with 13% to 15% occurring only once. The CDR3 totals 13 residues. J lost 6 bases, V lost 7 bases, and 6 bases had no gene match. Germline V CDR1 and CDR2: GTSNPN, SVGIG (reference sequence).

The chain employs TRBV30 and TRBJ2-3; 11 nucleotides agree with TRBD2. What was sequenced was blood. The TCR sequence derives from a woman in her 40s with Graves' hyperthyroidism that later progressed to Graves' ophthalmopathy. DNA for the CDR3: TGTGCCTTAGCGGGAGGGCCCCCTGATACGCAGTATTTT. As protein: CALAGGPPDTQYF.